These 26 T cell receptor beta chains were all obtained from the same sample, sequenced in a study of vaccination and CD4 T cells after COVID-19. Sequencing of DNA taken from cultured CD4+ T cells relied on the Oncomine TCR Beta short-read assay. TCRdb independently ran MiXCR on the PCR reads; one entry per CDR3 protein. The sample holds roughly 1,300 distinct CDR3 sequences; 9.5% to 15% are singletons and the top ten take over 9%. Antigens of these TCRs are unknown. The treatment denotes: roughly 11-day PBMC culture with coronavirus spike peptide pools or control peptides (ViraFEST assay). These CD4+ T cells came from an unexposed donor, sampled before the COVID-19 pandemic (2011-2018). Sequencing used CD4+ T cells from blood, cultured in vitro. The origin of the receptors is a human donor in good health.

This clonotype was recorded once. A much larger clone differs by one base, so this may be a read error. The rearrangement joins TRBV20-1 to TRBJ2-1; the match to TRBD1 covers 8 bases. This CDR3 contains 13 residues. Germline V gene sequence: CDR1 DFQATT, CDR2 SNEGSKA (reference sequence). The CDR3 spells CSAPGQGYNKQFF. The DNA of the CDR3 is TGCAGTGCCCCCGGACAGGGCTACAATAAGCAGTTCTTC.

By sample fraction, this clonotype is medium-sized (0.01 to 0.1%). The chain links TRBV9 to TRBJ1-5; 7 bases are shared with TRBD1. Germline V lookup: CDR1 SGDLS, CDR2 YYNGEE. After removal of 4 bases from V and 3 bases from J, the junction contained 4 bases not matched to a gene. The CDR3 spans 14 residues. CDR3 bases: TGTGCCAGCAGCCCACAGGGGACCAATCAGCCCCAGCATTTT. This encodes CASSPQGTNQPQHF. The full variable domain, in which reference TRBV9 and TRBJ1-5 provide the parts outside the CDR3, is DSGVTQTPKHLITATGQRVTLRCSPRSGDLSVYWYQQSLDQGLQFLIQYYNGEERAKGNILERFSAQQFPDLHSELNLSSLELGDSALYFCASSPQGTNQPQHFGDGTRLSIL.

This chain links TRBV5-1 with TRBJ2-5; TRBD2 agrees at 12 bases. The CDR3 loop spans 18 amino acids. Germline V gene sequence: CDR1 SGHRS, CDR2 YFSETQ. V was pared by 4 bases and J by 2 bases, with 12 bases of the junction left unmatched. DNA of the CDR3: TGCGCCAGCAGCCTCATTCCTCCCGGGACTAGCGGGCAAGAGACCCAGTACTTC. Its translation: CASSLIPPGTSGQETQYF.

This clonotype is judged large (0.1 to 1%). The rearrangement joins TRBV19 to TRBJ1-2; D is perhaps TRBD1 (5 bases). CDR3 size: 13 residues. Trimming took 2 bases from V and 6 from J, leaving 10 bases between them. The germline V gene has CDR1 LNHDA and CDR2 SQIVND (reference sequence). Written as DNA, the CDR3 is TGTGCCAGTAGTATACAGGGCGGTGATGGCTACACCTTC. Protein product: CASSIQGGDGYTF.

This clonotype is judged medium-sized. This chain connects TRBV20-1 to TRBJ2-3; no definite D call. Trimming removed 3 bases from V and 5 bases from J, with 12 bases in between. The CDR3 has 13 amino acids. Germline V gives CDR1 DFQATT, CDR2 SNEGSKA (reference sequence). The CDR3 loop is CSARNPARDTQYF. The CDR3 DNA is TGCAGTGCTAGGAACCCGGCGAGAGATACGCAGTATTTT.

The rearrangement uses TRBV18 and TRBJ2-7; 9 nucleotides line up with TRBD1. V trimming: 4 bases; J trimming: 2 bases; junction bases outside the gene matches: 3. The CDR3 is made up of 14 amino acids. CDR1 and CDR2 (germline): KGHSH, LQKENI. CDR3 DNA: TGTGCCAGCTCACAAAGACAGGGGGCCTACGAGCAGTACTTC. Translating it yields CASSQRQGAYEQYF.

This clonotype is judged hyperexpanded. This rearrangement joins TRBV2 to TRBJ2-1; no firm D call. Germline-derived CDR1 and CDR2 are SNHLY and FYNNEI. The CDR3 is 14 residues long. V lost 7 bases to trimming and J lost 3 bases, with 13 bases between them. DNA of the CDR3: TGTGCCAGCAACCCGGGCGGTCACTACAATGAGCAGTTCTTC. It encodes CASNPGGHYNEQFF.

This clonotype counts as medium-sized (0.01 to 0.1%). The J gene is TRBJ2-3, the V gene TRBV7-2, with 15 bases that match TRBD2. This CDR3 is built from 16 residues. The V and J ends lost 6 bases and 6 bases, in that order; junction bases with no gene match: 7. CDR1 is SGHTA and CDR2 is FQGNSA in the germline V gene. The CDR3 DNA follows: TGTGCCAGCAGTCCCGGGACTAGCGGGGGGTCGGATACGCAGTATTTT. Translation: CASSPGTSGGSDTQYF.

The J gene is TRBJ1-1, the V gene TRBV12-3 or TRBV12-4; D possibly corresponds to TRBD1 (5 bases). V lost 3 bases, J lost 10 bases, and 18 bases lay in between. This CDR3 region has 14 residues. CDR3 in DNA: TGTGCCAGCAGTTTTTTCTCCAGGGCCAGGAGAGCTTTCTTT. This encodes CASSFFSRARRAFF.

The chain recombines TRBV9 with TRBJ2-1; 8 bases fit TRBD2. Trimming at V came to 3 bases and at J to 7 bases, leaving 9 bases not matched to a gene. Germline CDR1 SGDLS, CDR2 YYNGEE. CDR3 length: 15 amino acids. Written as DNA, the CDR3 is TGTGCCAGCAGCGCAGACGGGGGGGAAACGAATGAGCAGTTCTTC. This translates into CASSADGGETNEQFF.

This clonotype appeared a few times. The chain employs TRBV5-4 and TRBJ2-3; weak D call: TRBD2 (6 bases). The V gene's germline CDR1 is SGHNT and CDR2 YYREEE (reference sequence). The CDR3 totals 14 residues. V lost 4 bases, J lost 6 bases, and 15 bases lay in between. CDR3 protein: CASSPSRGRDTQYF. CDR3 nucleotide sequence: TGTGCCAGCAGCCCTTCTAGAGGGAGGGATACGCAGTATTTT.

The rearrangement uses TRBV19 and TRBJ2-3; 15 bases map to TRBD2. The J segment lost 7 bases and the V segment lost 5 bases, leaving 10 bases of the junction unmatched. The germline CDR1 and CDR2 sequences are LNHDA and SQIVND (reference sequence). CDR3 length equals 17 residues. The CDR3 DNA is TGTGCCAGTAGTTCCCCCGGACTAGCGGGAGGGCCAAATACGCAGTATTTT. Protein: CASSSPGLAGGPNTQYF.

This clonotype is deemed medium-sized (0.01 to 0.1%). The chain combines TRBV10-1 with TRBJ2-2; TRBD1 agrees at 7 bases. The germline gives CDR1 WNHNN, CDR2 SYGVQD (reference sequence). V was clipped by 7 bases and J by 1 base; unmatched bases: 12. This CDR3 is built from 17 residues. The CDR3 nucleotides read TGCGCCAGCACGACCGGGACAGCCCAGTTGAACACCGGGGAGCTGTTTTTT. Protein: CASTTGTAQLNTGELFF.

V gene TRBV3-1 combines with J gene TRBJ1-6, with 11 nucleotides matching TRBD1. The CDR3 is 14 amino acids. In germline, CDR1 is LGHDT, CDR2 YNNKEL (reference sequence). The trim removed 4 bases at V and 10 bases at J, leaving 3 bases unmatched. The CDR3 loop reads CASSRGTGGSPLHF. CDR3 coding DNA: TGTGCCAGCAGCCGAGGGACAGGGGGATCACCCCTCCACTTT. Full variable domain (missing parts from reference TRBV3-1 and TRBJ1-6): DTAVSQTPKYLVTQMGNDKSIKCEQNLGHDTMYWYKQDSKKFLKIMFSYNNKELIINETVPNRFSPKSPDKAHLNLHINSLELGDSAVYFCASSRGTGGSPLHFGNGTRLTVT.

This clonotype rates as medium-sized. The chain has TRBV15 and TRBJ2-1; no firm D call. Trimming removed 0 bases from V and 7 bases from J, with 7 bases in between. The length of the CDR3 is 13 residues. The V gene's germline CDR1 is LNHNV and CDR2 YYDKDF (reference sequence). CDR3 in amino acids: CATSRDGKNEQFF. CDR3 in DNA: TGTGCCACCAGCAGAGACGGAAAAAATGAGCAGTTCTTC.

J is TRBJ2-2 and V is TRBV9; the D gene is possibly TRBD1 (6 bases). The length of the CDR3 is 14 residues. From germline, CDR1 is SGDLS and CDR2 YYNGEE. Trimming took off 3 bases at V and 6 bases at J, with 12 bases between the two ends. The CDR3 nucleotides are TGTGCCAGCAGCGCTTACAGGGACCCCGGGGAGCTGTTTTTT. Protein: CASSAYRDPGELFF.

In this sample, this clonotype is large (0.1 to 1%). This sequence joins TRBV21-1 and TRBJ1-5. TRBV21-1 is reported as a pseudogene. This CDR3 region has 14 residues. The CDR3: CASSNGFGNQPQHF. Here the CDR3 DNA reads TGTGCCAGCAGCAACGGTTTTGGCAATCAGCCCCAGCATTTT.

A remark on this clonotype: A read error may be the cause here, since a much bigger clone is one base away. CDR3 in DNA: TGTGCCGCGGCTCGGCTAGCGGGGATGACCGGGGAGCTGTTTTTT. Translating gives CAAARLAGMTGELFF. The chain has TRBV10-3 and TRBJ2-2, with TRBD2 identical over 9 bases. Germline loops: CDR1 ENHRY, CDR2 SYGVKD. This CDR3 is 15 amino acids long. The V and J ends lost 11 bases and 5 bases, in that order; junction bases with no gene match: 12.

The sample holds a few counts of this clonotype. The genes are TRBV5-1 and TRBJ1-1; D is uncertain. V lost 2 bases, J lost 1 base, and 6 bases lay in between. The CDR3 spans 13 residues. The V gene's germline CDR1 is SGHRS and CDR2 YFSETQ. The CDR3: CASSFTENTEAFF. CDR3 DNA sequence: TGCGCCAGCAGCTTTACAGAGAACACTGAAGCTTTCTTT. The variable domain in full, with the rest retrieved from reference TRBV5-1 and TRBJ1-1, is KAGVTQTPRYLIKTRGQQVTLSCSPISGHRSVSWYQQTPGQGLQFLFEYFSETQRNKGNFPGRFSGRQFSNSRSEMNVSTLELGDSALYLCASSFTENTEAFFGQGTRLTVV.

By share of the sample, this clonotype is medium-sized. The V call is TRBV19, the J call TRBJ2-7; D remains unclear. Germline V gives CDR1 LNHDA, CDR2 SQIVND (reference sequence). This CDR3 is built from 16 residues. Trimming took 3 bases from V and 2 from J, leaving 17 bases between them. The CDR3 DNA follows: TGTGCCAGTAGTATGAACAGCAACTTCGACCCCTACGAGCAGTACTTC. It yields the protein CASSMNSNFDPYEQYF.

This clonotype is labeled as medium-sized. The chain recombines TRBV2 with TRBJ2-7; D is perhaps TRBD1 (6 bases). The CDR3 is made up of 13 amino acids. CDR1 is SNHLY and CDR2 is FYNNEI in the germline V gene. V was trimmed by 9 bases and J by 6 bases, leaving 18 bases between them. CDR3 coding DNA: TGTGCCAGGACCCCAGCACAGGGAAGCGAGCAGTACTTC. This gives the protein CARTPAQGSEQYF.

The rearrangement links TRBV4-3 to TRBJ2-7; perhaps TRBD1 as D (5 bases). This CDR3 comprises 14 residues. V was pared by 4 bases and J by 3 bases, with 13 bases between. The V gene's germline CDR1 is LGHNA and CDR2 YSLEER. The CDR3 loop reads CASSLANQGYEQYF. The CDR3 DNA follows: TGCGCCAGCAGCCTCGCAAACCAGGGCTACGAGCAGTACTTC.

Comment on this clonotype: This may arise from a read error, as a much more abundant clone is one base away. The rearrangement joins TRBV2 to TRBJ2-7, with D possibly matching TRBD2 (5 bases). CDR3 length equals 14 residues. In germline, CDR1 is SNHLY, CDR2 FYNNEI. V dropped 6 bases and J dropped 3 bases, with 15 bases sitting between them. The CDR3 loop reads CASRILASFYEQYF. DNA of the CDR3: TGTGCCAGCAGAATCTTAGCGAGCTTCTACGAGCAGTACTTC. Filled out from reference TRBV2 and TRBJ2-7, the complete variable domain reads EPEVTQTPSHQVTQMGQEVILRCVPISNHLYFYWYRQILGQKVEFLVSFYNNEISEKSEIFDDQFSVERPDGSNFTLKIRSTKLEDSAMYFCASRILASFYEQYFGPGTRLTVT.

This clonotype counts as medium-sized. The chain combines TRBV28 with TRBJ1-5; D unresolved. Looked up from germline, CDR1 is MDHEN and CDR2 is SYDVKM. The V gene lost 2 bases and the J gene lost 9 bases, with 11 bases spanning the gap. The CDR3 loop spans 13 amino acids. The CDR3 DNA follows: TGTGCCAGCAGTTTAGGCAGGCAGCCGCCCCAGCATTTT. As protein: CASSLGRQPPQHF. Together with reference TRBV28 and TRBJ1-5, the CDR3 gives the full variable domain: DVKVTQSSRYLVKRTGEKVFLECVQDMDHENMFWYRQDPGLGLRLIYFSYDVKMKEKGDIPEGYSVSREKKERFSLILESASTNQTSMYLCASSLGRQPPQHFGDGTRLSIL.

This clonotype came up a few times. The genes are TRBV14 and TRBJ2-7; TRBD1 matches at 7 bases. This CDR3 spans 13 amino acids. V gave up 4 bases and J gave up 6 bases; unmatched junction bases: 6. Looked up from germline, CDR1 is SGHDN and CDR2 is FVKESK. The CDR3 DNA reads as TGTGCCAGCAGCCGATATACAGGGGTCGAGCAGTACTTC. Residues: CASSRYTGVEQYF.

The chain links TRBV11-2 to TRBJ1-3, with D possibly TRBD1 on 6 matching bases. This CDR3 contains 16 residues. Germline lookup yields CDR1 SGHAT and CDR2 FQNNGV. The V and J ends lost 0 bases and 4 bases respectively, with 13 bases between them. CDR3 sequence (DNA): TGTGCCAGCAGCTTAGATCTCTACAGGGTCGGAAACACCATATATTTT. This gives the protein CASSLDLYRVGNTIYF.